This T cell receptor beta chain is drawn from a study of shared clonotypes between healthy human individuals. Findings of the study overall: Only blood was sampled; tissue repertoires likely differ.

With regard to this clone: No antigen is known for it.

Measured with immunoSEQ multiplex PCR; TCRdb has only the in-frame clones, and not every one. The sample has some 1 million clones; more than 65% are singletons. The TCR was taken from a man aged 18 to 30 in good health. Sequencing was performed on memory CD4+ T cells sorted from blood. Subset in this sample: CD45RA-negative fraction.

CDR3 DNA sequence: TGTGCCAGCAGCCAAGAGGCCCTTGTTTCCGGGGAGCTGTTTTTT. As protein: CASSQEALVSGELFF. The chain links TRBV11-2 to TRBJ2-2; D call uncertain. V lost 5 bases, J lost 6 bases, and 16 bases lay in between. The CDR3 is 15 residues long. CDR1 and CDR2 from the germline V gene are SGHAT and FQNNGV.